The rows below give T cell receptor beta chains drawn from one sample of a study of cytomegalovirus exposure and HLA in healthy donors. Libraries were prepared by immunoSEQ multiplex PCR; TCRdb keeps only in-frame clonotypes and omits some of them. The sample has roughly 180,000 clones; 75% to 80% are singletons. Sequenced: PBMCs. These receptors originate from a woman aged 30 to 39 in good health and CMV-seropositive. The CDR3 runs from the conserved cysteine through the conserved F or W. The order of the fields is J gene, clone size, V gene, D gene, CDR3 DNA, CDR3 protein. The D gene is left open where the match is weak. Some rows have no size entry. The others give once, few or many, or a class for an expanded clone.

>TRBJ2-3|-|TRBV10-1|-
TGCGCCAGCAGTGCCGGCGAGGAGACGCGGTATTTT
CASSAGEETRYF
>TRBJ2-4|few|TRBV13|-
TGTGCCAGCAGCTCCCAGGGCAGGGAGGAAAACATTCAGTACTTC
CASSSQGREENIQYF
>TRBJ2-1|once|TRBV9|-
TGTGCCAGCAGCGTAGAGGGGAACTACAATGAGCAGTTCTTC
CASSVEGNYNEQFF
>TRBJ1-4|-|TRBV19|-
TGTGCCAGTCTATCACACGGGGAGGAAAAACTGTTTTTT
CASLSHGEEKLFF
>TRBJ2-5|-|TRBV4-3|TRBD2
TGCGCCAGCAGCCAGGCTAGCGGGGGGGTCAGGGAGACCCAGTACTTC
CASSQASGGVRETQYF
>TRBJ2-3|-|TRBV9|TRBD2
TGTGCCAGCAGCGTAGTTCCGGGAGGTTCAGATACGCAGTATTTT
CASSVVPGGSDTQYF
>TRBJ2-1|-|TRBV5-1|TRBD1
TGCGCCAGCAGCCTAAGGACAGGGGCGGATGAGCAGTTCTTC
CASSLRTGADEQFF
>TRBJ2-2|-|TRBV18|-
TGTGCCAGCTCACGGCAGGGCACCGGGGAGCTGTTTTTT
CASSRQGTGELFF
>TRBJ2-7|-|TRBV6-5|TRBD1
TGTGCCAGCACCCCGCCGGGACAGGGATTCTACGAGCAGTACTTC
CASTPPGQGFYEQYF
>TRBJ2-7|-|TRBV7-2|TRBD2
TGTGCCAGCAGCTTAGTGTCTAGCGGGGTCAACGAGCAGTACTTC
CASSLVSSGVNEQYF
>TRBJ1-2|-|TRBV6-5|-
TGTGCCAGCAGTTACTCGCCAGAGGGAGCAGGCTATGGCTACACCTTC
CASSYSPEGAGYGYTF
>TRBJ2-2|-|TRBV5-4|TRBD2
TGTGCCAGCTTCCCCTTCCGTTTAGCGGGAGCCAACACCGGGGAGCTGTTTTTT
CASFPFRLAGANTGELFF
>TRBJ2-1|-|TRBV2|-
TGTGCCAGCAGTGAAGGCAGCTACAATGAGCAGTTCTTC
CASSEGSYNEQFF
>TRBJ2-3|-|TRBV27|-
TGTGCCAGCAGCCGAAGACGCCAGGACACAGATACGCAGTATTTT
CASSRRRQDTDTQYF
>TRBJ1-1|few|TRBV6-5|TRBD1
TGTGCCAGCAGCCCGACAGGGAGCGGGGCTTTCTTT
CASSPTGSGAFF
>TRBJ1-6|once|TRBV4-1|-
TGCGCCAGCAGTCAAGCCGTCCCTAATTCACCCCTCCACTTT
CASSQAVPNSPLHF
>TRBJ1-2|-|TRBV6-5|TRBD1
TGTGCCAGCAGCCAGGGGGCTGGTAACTATGGCTACACCTTC
CASSQGAGNYGYTF
>TRBJ1-2|-|TRBV27|-
TGTGCCAGCAGTTTACGGGTCACTAGCGGGGTTAACTATGGCTACACCTTC
CASSLRVTSGVNYGYTF
>TRBJ2-7|-|TRBV5-1|TRBD2
TGCGCCAGCAGCTCGAGCGGGAGCTACGAGCAGTACTTC
CASSSSGSYEQYF
>TRBJ2-1|-|TRBV5-6|TRBD2
TGTGCCAGCAGTTCTTTTATAGCGGGTTCCTACAATGAGCAGTTCTTC
CASSSFIAGSYNEQFF
>TRBJ2-7|-|TRBV28|-
TGTGCCAGTAAGGGGCAGGGTGAGGACGAGCAGTACTTC
CASKGQGEDEQYF
>TRBJ2-7|-|TRBV5-1|-
TGCGCCAGCAGCGAAGGAGGGACAGTAACCTACGAGCAGTACTTC
CASSEGGTVTYEQYF
>TRBJ2-7|-|TRBV27|TRBD1
TGTGCCAGCAGGGGACAGGGGGTTACCTACGAGCAGTACTTC
CASRGQGVTYEQYF
>TRBJ2-1|-|TRBV11-2|TRBD2
TGTGCCAGCAGCTTAGGGTCGGCGGGAGGGATTTCAAATGAGCAGTTCTTC
CASSLGSAGGISNEQFF
>TRBJ1-5|-|TRBV13|-
TGTGCCAGCAGCTCCGTGACAGAGGACAATCAGCCCCAGCATTTT
CASSSVTEDNQPQHF
>TRBJ2-7|few|TRBV4-1|TRBD1
TGCGCCAGCAGCCAAGACTGGACAGGCGCCCGTTACGAGCAGTACTTC
CASSQDWTGARYEQYF
>TRBJ2-2|once|TRBV25-1|TRBD1
TGTGCCAGCAGTGTTAGGGGGCACACCGGGGAGCTGTTTTTT
CASSVRGHTGELFF
>TRBJ1-3|-|TRBV11-1|-
TGTGCCAGCAGGGGGGCGAACACCATATATTTT
CASRGANTIYF
>TRBJ2-7|-|TRBV28|TRBD2
TGTGCCAGCAGTTTAATGGGGGGGTACGAGCAGTACTTC
CASSLMGGYEQYF
>TRBJ2-7|-|TRBV19|TRBD1
TGTGCCAGTCATAGGACAGGGGGCGTTGCTAACGAGCAGTACTTC
CASHRTGGVANEQYF
>TRBJ2-1|-|TRBV19|TRBD2
TGTGCCAGTAGTCTATTAGCGGGTTACAATGAGCAGTTCTTC
CASSLLAGYNEQFF
>TRBJ2-1|-|TRBV7-3|TRBD2
TGTGCCAGCAGCTCGGGACTAGCGGCCTCTAATGAGCAGTTCTTC
CASSSGLAASNEQFF
>TRBJ1-1|-|TRBV6-4|TRBD1
TGTGCCAGCGGCGACAGGGGCAAGTCGAACACTGAAGCTTTCTTT
CASGDRGKSNTEAFF
>TRBJ1-3|few|TRBV10-1|-
TGCGCCAGCAGTGACAGGACAGCCTCTGGAAACACCATATATTTT
CASSDRTASGNTIYF
>TRBJ2-1|-|TRBV29-1|-
TGCAGCCTAATTTTGGGGAGTTACAATGAGCAGTTCTTC
CSLILGSYNEQFF
>TRBJ2-7|-|TRBV9|-
TGTGCCAGCAGCGGGGCAGGCTCCCTCCGCGCCGAGCAGTACTTC
CASSGAGSLRAEQYF
>TRBJ1-6|-|TRBV28|-
TGTGCCAGCAGTTTATGGTCAATGGCCGTCCATTCACCCCTCCACTTT
CASSLWSMAVHSPLHF
>TRBJ2-2|-|TRBV11-2|-
TGTGCCAGCAGCTTAGGAAGGGGGTTCGCAAGGGAGCTGTTTTTT
CASSLGRGFARELFF
>TRBJ1-5|few|TRBV6-5|-
TGTGCCAGCAGACCCGGACTTCTTGGCGCGGCCCAGCATTTT
CASRPGLLGAAQHF
>TRBJ2-7|-|TRBV6-1|-
TGTGCCAGCAGTGAACGGTCTATAGAGTGGGACAAGGCCAACGAGCAGTACTTC
CASSERSIEWDKANEQYF
>TRBJ1-4|-|TRBV28|-
TGTGCCAGCAGTTGGGTGGCAGGGGTCTCTATGAATGAAAAACTGTTTTTT
CASSWVAGVSMNEKLFF
>TRBJ2-7|-|TRBV9|TRBD2
TGTGCCAGCAGCGCCGGACTAGTAAACATCTACGAGCAGTACTTC
CASSAGLVNIYEQYF
>TRBJ1-5|-|TRBV28|-
TGTGCCAGCACCACCTTAGTACGGGAGGCAGGACACAATCAGCCCCAGCATTTT
CASTTLVREAGHNQPQHF
>TRBJ1-5|many|TRBV4-2|TRBD1
TGTGCCAGCAGCCCAGGGGGGCTAAGCAATCAGCCCCAGCATTTT
CASSPGGLSNQPQHF
>TRBJ2-7|-|TRBV6-1|-
TGTGCCAGCAAGGAGTTCTACGAGCAGTACTTC
CASKEFYEQYF
>TRBJ2-3|-|TRBV7-8|TRBD2
TGTGCCAGCAGCCCCCGAGAGCGGGGGGGCACAGATACGCAGTATTTT
CASSPRERGGTDTQYF
>TRBJ2-7|-|TRBV6-6|TRBD1
TGTGCCAGCAATCCAGGGGGAGTCTACGAGCAGTACTTC
CASNPGGVYEQYF
>TRBJ2-3|-|TRBV27|-
TGTGCCAGCAGTTTATCGGCAGGGGGGCTGGATACGCAGTATTTT
CASSLSAGGLDTQYF
>TRBJ1-3|few|TRBV5-1|-
TGCGCCAGCAGCTTGGGGACGGAGGAAAACACCATATATTTT
CASSLGTEENTIYF
>TRBJ2-1|-|TRBV2|TRBD2
TGTGCCTCCACCGGGGGTGGGAGGGCCTACAATGAGCAGTTCTTC
CASTGGGRAYNEQFF
>TRBJ1-1|-|TRBV11-3|-
TGTGCCGGCAGCCATGGAGGTACTGAAGCTTTCTTT
CAGSHGGTEAFF
>TRBJ2-7|few|TRBV5-1|-
TGCGCCAGCAGCTTGGGCCAGTGGTACGAGCAGTACTTC
CASSLGQWYEQYF
>TRBJ1-4|-|TRBV5-1|-
TGCGCCAGCAGCGCCCCCGGAGGTAGAGGGGAAAAACTGTTTTTT
CASSAPGGRGEKLFF
>TRBJ2-5|-|TRBV2|TRBD1
TGTGCCAGCAGTCGCCGGGACAGCCAAGAGACCCAGTACTTC
CASSRRDSQETQYF